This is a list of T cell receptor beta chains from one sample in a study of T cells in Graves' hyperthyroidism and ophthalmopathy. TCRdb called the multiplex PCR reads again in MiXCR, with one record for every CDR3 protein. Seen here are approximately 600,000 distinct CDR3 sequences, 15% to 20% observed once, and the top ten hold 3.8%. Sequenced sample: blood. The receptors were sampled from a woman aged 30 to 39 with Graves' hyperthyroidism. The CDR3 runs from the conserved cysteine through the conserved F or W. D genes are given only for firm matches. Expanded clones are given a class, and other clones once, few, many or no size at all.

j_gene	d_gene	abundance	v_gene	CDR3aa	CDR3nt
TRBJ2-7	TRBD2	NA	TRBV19	CASSHSGSLYEQYF	TGTGCCAGTAGTCACAGCGGGAGCCTCTACGAGCAGTACTTC
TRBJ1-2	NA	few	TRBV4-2	CASSPRAGGGYGYTF	TGTGCCAGCAGCCCAAGAGCGGGCGGCGGCTATGGCTACACCTTC
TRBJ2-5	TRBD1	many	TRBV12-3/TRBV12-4	CASSGQGETQYF	TGTGCCAGCAGTGGACAGGGGGAGACCCAGTACTTC
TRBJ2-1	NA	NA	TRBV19	CASSITQLGMNEQFF	TGTGCCAGTAGTATAACTCAACTGGGGATGAATGAGCAGTTCTTC
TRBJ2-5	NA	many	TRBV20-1	CSALGNPGTQYF	TGCAGTGCTCTTGGCAACCCCGGGACCCAGTACTTC
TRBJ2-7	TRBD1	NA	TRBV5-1	CASSFIPGQGIYEQYF	TGCGCCAGCAGCTTCATCCCGGGACAGGGGATCTACGAGCAGTACTTC
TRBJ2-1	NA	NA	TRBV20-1	CSAREPTGFYNEQFF	TGCAGTGCTAGAGAGCCCACGGGATTCTACAATGAGCAGTTCTTC
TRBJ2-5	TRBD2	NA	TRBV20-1	CSARPSGYQETQYF	TGCAGTGCTAGACCTAGCGGTTACCAAGAGACCCAGTACTTC
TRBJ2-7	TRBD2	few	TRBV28	CASSSYSGFYEQYF	TGTGCCAGCAGTTCATATAGCGGGTTCTACGAGCAGTACTTC
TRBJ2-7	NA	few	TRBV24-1	CATSDGSDYVYEQYF	TGTGCCACCAGTGATGGCTCGGATTATGTATACGAGCAGTACTTC
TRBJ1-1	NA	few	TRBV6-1	CATSPDGPHAFF	TGTGCCACCTCCCCGGACGGCCCCCACGCTTTCTTT
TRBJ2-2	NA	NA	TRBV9	CASSNRVGNTGELFF	TGTGCCAGCAGCAACAGGGTTGGGAACACCGGGGAGCTGTTTTTT
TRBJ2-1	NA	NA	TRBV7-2	CASSLALAETQFF	TGTGCCAGCAGCTTAGCGCTAGCAGAGACGCAGTTCTTC
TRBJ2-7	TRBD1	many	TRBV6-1	CASRDTGTGGVTDEQYF	TGTGCCAGCAGGGATACCGGGACAGGGGGTGTTACTGACGAGCAGTACTTC
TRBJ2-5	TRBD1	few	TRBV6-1	CASSEWTGGGETQYF	TGTGCCAGCAGTGAATGGACAGGGGGTGGGGAGACCCAGTACTTC
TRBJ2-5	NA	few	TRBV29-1	CSVNRDVQETQYF	TGCAGCGTGAACCGGGACGTTCAAGAGACCCAGTACTTC
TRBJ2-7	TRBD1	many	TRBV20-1	CSASNPGQAYEQYF	TGCAGTGCTAGTAACCCGGGACAGGCCTACGAGCAGTACTTC
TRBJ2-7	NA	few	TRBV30	CAWSIAGVEQYF	TGTGCCTGGAGCATTGCAGGGGTCGAGCAGTACTTC
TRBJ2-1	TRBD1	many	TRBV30	CAGTPGGAYNEQFF	TGTGCCGGAACCCCAGGGGGCGCATACAATGAGCAGTTCTTC
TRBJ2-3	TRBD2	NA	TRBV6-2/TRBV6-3	CASSLGTSGTSTDTQYF	TGTGCCAGCAGTCTAGGGACTAGCGGAACTAGCACAGATACGCAGTATTTT
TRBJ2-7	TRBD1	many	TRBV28	CASTLRVGWDRGYEQYF	TGTGCCAGCACTCTAAGGGTCGGATGGGACAGGGGATACGAGCAGTACTTC
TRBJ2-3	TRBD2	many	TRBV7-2	CATGGDSTDTQYF	TGTGCCACGGGGGGAGATTCAACAGATACGCAGTATTTT
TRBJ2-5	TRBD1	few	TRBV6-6	CASSYSMDRGAQETQYF	TGTGCCAGCAGTTACTCGATGGACAGGGGAGCCCAAGAGACCCAGTACTTC
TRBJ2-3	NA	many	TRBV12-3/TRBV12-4	CASSLILQQDTQYF	TGTGCCAGCAGTTTAATTCTGCAGCAAGATACGCAGTATTTT
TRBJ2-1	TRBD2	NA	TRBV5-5	CASSLPGLAGGEQFF	TGTGCCAGCAGCTTACCGGGACTAGCGGGAGGTGAGCAGTTCTTC
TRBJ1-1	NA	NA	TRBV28	CASSSVRGNTEAFF	TGTGCCAGCAGTTCAGTCAGGGGGAACACTGAAGCTTTCTTT
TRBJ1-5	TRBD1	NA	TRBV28	CASTWTGWNQPQHF	TGTGCCAGCACCTGGACAGGGTGGAATCAGCCCCAGCATTTT
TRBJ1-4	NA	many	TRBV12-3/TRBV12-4	CASSPWGGPNEKLFF	TGTGCCAGCAGTCCTTGGGGGGGACCTAATGAAAAACTGTTTTTT
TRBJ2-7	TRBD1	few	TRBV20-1	CSAGRGQIYEQYF	TGCAGTGCTGGACGGGGACAGATATACGAGCAGTACTTC
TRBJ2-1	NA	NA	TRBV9	CASSVGRNSYNEQFF	TGTGCCAGCAGCGTAGGGCGGAACTCCTACAATGAGCAGTTCTTC
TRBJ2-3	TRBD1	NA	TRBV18	CASSTPGTATQYF	TGTGCCAGCTCAACGCCGGGGACAGCTACGCAGTATTTT
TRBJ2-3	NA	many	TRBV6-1	CASTRDDTDTQYF	TGTGCCAGCACGCGGGACGACACAGATACGCAGTATTTT
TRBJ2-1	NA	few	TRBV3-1	CASSQAAGNNEQFF	TGTGCCAGCAGCCAAGCAGCGGGCAACAATGAGCAGTTCTTC
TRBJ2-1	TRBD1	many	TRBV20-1	CSATGTGKDNEQFF	TGCAGTGCGACCGGGACAGGAAAAGACAATGAGCAGTTCTTC
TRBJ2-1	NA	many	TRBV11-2	CASSLDGGHQFF	TGTGCCAGCAGCTTAGACGGGGGGCATCAGTTCTTC
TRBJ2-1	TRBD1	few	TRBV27	CASTWTGAYNEQFF	TGTGCCAGCACATGGACAGGGGCCTACAATGAGCAGTTCTTC
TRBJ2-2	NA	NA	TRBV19	CASKSGGLSTGELFF	TGTGCCAGTAAATCAGGCGGGTTGAGCACCGGGGAGCTGTTTTTT
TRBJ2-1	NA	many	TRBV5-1	CASSLQEVSSYNEQFF	TGCGCCAGCAGCCTTCAGGAGGTCAGCTCCTACAATGAGCAGTTCTTC
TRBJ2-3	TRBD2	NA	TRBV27	CASSSRTSGSGYTQYF	TGTGCCAGCAGTTCCCGGACTAGCGGGAGTGGGTATACGCAGTATTTT
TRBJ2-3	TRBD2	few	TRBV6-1	CASRSPSGLTLQYF	TGTGCCAGCAGATCACCCTCGGGACTAACTCTTCAGTATTTT